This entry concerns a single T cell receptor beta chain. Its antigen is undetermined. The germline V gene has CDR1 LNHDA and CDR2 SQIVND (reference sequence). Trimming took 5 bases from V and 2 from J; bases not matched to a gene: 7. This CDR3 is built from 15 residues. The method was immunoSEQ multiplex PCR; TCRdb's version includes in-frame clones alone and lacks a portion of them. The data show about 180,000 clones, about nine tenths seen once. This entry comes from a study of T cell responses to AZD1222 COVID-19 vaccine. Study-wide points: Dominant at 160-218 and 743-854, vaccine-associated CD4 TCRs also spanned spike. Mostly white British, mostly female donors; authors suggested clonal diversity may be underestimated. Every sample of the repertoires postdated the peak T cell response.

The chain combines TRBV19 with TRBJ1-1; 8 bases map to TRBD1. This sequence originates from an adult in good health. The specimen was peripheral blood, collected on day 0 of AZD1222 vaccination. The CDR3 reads CASSGNRGRNTEAFF. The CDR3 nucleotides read TGTGCCAGTAGTGGCAACAGGGGGAGAAACACTGAAGCTTTCTTT.